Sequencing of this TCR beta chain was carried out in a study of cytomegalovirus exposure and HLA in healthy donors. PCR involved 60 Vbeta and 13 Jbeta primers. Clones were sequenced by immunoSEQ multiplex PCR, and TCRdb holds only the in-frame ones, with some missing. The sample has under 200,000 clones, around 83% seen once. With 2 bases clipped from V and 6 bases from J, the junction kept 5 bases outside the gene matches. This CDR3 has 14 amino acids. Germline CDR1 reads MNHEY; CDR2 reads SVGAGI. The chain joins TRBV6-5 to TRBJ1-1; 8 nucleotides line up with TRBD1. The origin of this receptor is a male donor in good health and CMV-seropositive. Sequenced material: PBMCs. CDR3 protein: CASSYENRGAEAFF. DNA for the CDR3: TGTGCCAGCAGTTACGAGAACAGGGGGGCTGAAGCTTTCTTT.